These 14 T cell receptor beta chains originate from one sample sequenced in a study of blood T cell repertoires in COVID-19. The repertoire was sequenced with immunoSEQ multiplex PCR; TCRdb's copy has only in-frame clones and lacks some. The sample lists over 200,000 clones, around 90% seen once, with approximately 2.5% in the top ten. What was sequenced was peripheral blood. The receptors originated from a man aged 30-40 years with COVID-19, enrolled during active disease.

This rearrangement joins TRBV3-1 (or the pseudogene TRBV3-2) to TRBJ2-7; TRBD2 is a possible D gene (6 bases). Per germline, CDR1 LGHDT and CDR2 YNNKEL (reference sequence). The CDR3 has 14 amino acids. The V gene lost 4 bases and the J gene lost 6 bases, with 16 bases spanning the gap. The CDR3 DNA reads TGTGCCAGCAGCCTATCCGGGACTCCCGCCGAGCAGTACTTC. Translation: CASSLSGTPAEQYF.

The gene calls are TRBV19 and TRBJ1-1, with 7 bases matching TRBD1. The germline V gene encodes CDR1 LNHDA and CDR2 SQIVND (reference sequence). The CDR3 is made up of 14 amino acids. The ends lost 8 bases at V and 4 bases at J; junction bases unmatched: 10. CDR3 bases: TGTGCCAGTCTGACAGGGCCGGCAGGCACTGAAGCTTTCTTT. Translating it yields CASLTGPAGTEAFF. The entire variable domain, with the rest obtained from reference TRBV19 and TRBJ1-1, is as follows: DGGITQSPKYLFRKEGQNVTLSCEQNLNHDAMYWYRQDPGQGLRLIYYSQIVNDFQKGDIAEGYSVSREKKESFPLTVTSAQKNPTAFYLCASLTGPAGTEAFFGQGTRLTVV.

This clone turned up a few times. Other nucleotide sequences from this sample produce the same CDR3. The chain uses TRBV7-9 and TRBJ2-1, with no clear D. CDR3 size: 11 residues. V lost 1 base and J lost 9, with 4 bases in between. Germline CDR1 reads SEHNR; CDR2 reads FQNEAQ (reference sequence). CDR3 sequence: CASSLGGEQFF. DNA for the CDR3: TGTGCCAGCAGCTTAGGCGGTGAGCAGTTCTTC.

The chain has TRBV5-1 and TRBJ2-7; 7 bases are shared with TRBD2. Germline V gives CDR1 SGHRS, CDR2 YFSETQ. The CDR3 runs 13 residues. J gave up 6 bases and V 4 bases, and 7 bases lay outside the gene matches. CDR3 loop: CASSDVSGAEQYF. The CDR3 region has the DNA TGCGCCAGCAGCGACGTCAGCGGGGCCGAGCAGTACTTC. Together with reference TRBV5-1 and TRBJ2-7, the CDR3 gives the full variable domain: KAGVTQTPRYLIKTRGQQVTLSCSPISGHRSVSWYQQTPGQGLQFLFEYFSETQRNKGNFPGRFSGRQFSNSRSEMNVSTLELGDSALYLCASSDVSGAEQYFGPGTRLTVT.

The rearrangement joins TRBV4-3 to TRBJ2-1, with TRBD2 identical over 10 bases. The V and J ends lost 0 bases and 14 bases, in that order; junction bases with no gene match: 4. The V gene's germline CDR1 is LGHNA and CDR2 YSLEER. The CDR3 runs 13 residues. The CDR3 spells CASSQEGTSVEFF. The DNA of the CDR3 is TGCGCCAGCAGCCAAGAAGGGACTAGCGTAGAGTTCTTC.

V gene TRBV4-2 combines with J gene TRBJ2-7; 11 nucleotides line up with TRBD2. The CDR3 spans 16 residues. With V trimmed by 0 bases and J by 3 bases, 4 bases remained unmatched. CDR1 LGHNA and CDR2 YNFKEQ come from the germline V gene. CDR3 DNA sequence: TGTGCCAGCAGCCAAGATCCACTAGCGGGGGACTACGAGCAGTACTTC. It codes for CASSQDPLAGDYEQYF.

The chain couples TRBV2 to TRBJ1-1, with D tentatively TRBD1 (5 bases). V lost 3 bases and J lost 1, with 9 bases in between. This CDR3 region has 14 residues. Germline CDR1 reads SNHLY; CDR2 reads FYNNEI. The CDR3 bases are TGTGCCAGCAGTGAGGGGCCATCGAACACTGAAGCTTTCTTT. It yields the protein CASSEGPSNTEAFF.

The V gene is TRBV5-6, the J gene TRBJ1-3; no reliable D call. Germline V CDR1 and CDR2: SGHDT, YYEEEE. This CDR3 has 18 amino acids. With 1 base removed from V and 0 bases from J, the gap between germline ends came to 17 bases. This CDR3 reads CASSLPPGDGYSGNTIYF. The CDR3 bases are TGTGCCAGCAGCTTGCCCCCGGGAGACGGTTACTCTGGAAACACCATATATTTT.

V and J are TRBV7-9 and TRBJ1-1, with D maybe TRBD1 (5 bases). The CDR3 loop spans 13 amino acids. Looked up from germline, CDR1 is SEHNR and CDR2 is FQNEAQ (reference sequence). The V gene lost 11 bases and the J gene lost 3 bases, with 16 bases spanning the gap. CDR3 sequence (DNA): TGTGCCGTAAGGGGAATACTGTACACTGAAGCTTTCTTT. Its translation: CAVRGILYTEAFF.

The V call is TRBV5-1, the J call TRBJ2-1; 13 bases align to TRBD2. The CDR3 has 19 residues. Germline assignment: CDR1 SGHRS and CDR2 YFSETQ. V dropped 4 bases and J dropped 5; count of bases not matched to a gene: 15. CDR3 DNA: TGCGCCAGCAGCAGCCGACTGACTAGCGGGGGGCCCCTGAACAATGAGCAGTTCTTC. Translated, it gives CASSSRLTSGGPLNNEQFF.

The chain carries TRBV5-4 and TRBJ2-2; TRBD1 agrees at 7 bases. V dropped 4 bases and J dropped 4; count of bases not matched to a gene: 10. CDR1 SGHNT and CDR2 YYREEE come from the germline V gene (reference sequence). The CDR3 length is 16 residues. In DNA form, the CDR3 reads TGTGCCAGCAGCGTCCGACAGGGTCGGTCCACCGGGGAGCTGTTTTTT. Translated: CASSVRQGRSTGELFF.

The chain carries TRBV9 and TRBJ2-3, with D possibly matching TRBD2 (6 bases). Germline V lookup: CDR1 SGDLS, CDR2 YYNGEE. V shed 0 bases and J shed 0 bases, with 26 bases lying between them. The CDR3 is 21 residues long. In DNA, the CDR3 is TGTGCCAGCAGCGTAGAAGGAGGGTGGCTACCGGGCCTATTAAGCACAGATACGCAGTATTTT. Translation: CASSVEGGWLPGLLSTDTQYF.

This rearrangement joins TRBV6-5 to TRBJ1-6; no definite D call. V was cut by 0 bases and J by 6 bases, with 12 bases left in between. This CDR3 region has 16 residues. From germline, CDR1 is MNHEY and CDR2 SVGAGI. The CDR3 coding sequence is TGTGCCAGCAGTTACTCGATGCAGGTGCCTAATTCACCCCTCCACTTT. It specifies CASSYSMQVPNSPLHF.

This chain links TRBV5-1 with TRBJ2-1, with 7 bases fitting TRBD1. The CDR3 contains 14 residues. Germline V lookup: CDR1 SGHRS, CDR2 YFSETQ. J was trimmed by 4 bases and V by 3 bases; bases with no gene match: 4. The DNA of the CDR3 is TGCGCCAGCAGCTCCGGACAGGAATACAATGAGCAGTTCTTC. Translation: CASSSGQEYNEQFF.